The TCR beta chain under discussion was sequenced for a study of graft-versus-host responses after intestinal transplantation. At the level of the study: All of the recipients had induction that used anti-thymocyte globulin, then tacrolimus and steroids for around three years.

Here immunoSEQ multiplex PCR was the method, and the copy in TCRdb shows in-frame clones only, minus some. The sample includes some 95,000 clones, roughly 90% of them seen just once. The CDR3 sequence is 13 residues long. Germline CDR1 is SQVTM and CDR2 is ANQGSEA. V dropped 3 bases and J dropped 4 bases, with 11 bases sitting between them. As concerns this clone: Its cognate antigen is unknown.

The receptor comes from a human donor who received an intestinal transplant. This specimen was unstimulated CD8+ T cells sorted from spleen or lymph node cells, taken before intestinal transplant. J is TRBJ2-3 and V is TRBV29-1, with D unresolved. CDR3 DNA: TGCAGCGTTGATGTAAGGAGTCCAGATACGCAGTATTTT. Residues: CSVDVRSPDTQYF.